The TCR beta chain described here comes from a study of T-cell reconstitution after alpha-beta-depleted transplantation in children (dated by TCRdb to about 2016). About the full investigation: Using TCR repertoire profiling, the study followed T-cell immune reconstitution in a quantitative way in children after TCRalphabeta/CD19-depleted allogeneic hematopoietic cell transplantation. What the authors observed across the whole study: Over the following months the frequencies of hyperexpanded clones went down, and after one year T-cell counts and TCRbeta diversity were mostly credited to newly produced T cells. The apparently early recovery of alphabetaT-cell counts about two months after transplant reportedly depended on only several hundred rapidly expanded clones that came from non-depleted graft cells. The high TCRbeta diversity at day 60 in some patients was ascribed to recipient T cells and intrathymic progenitors that had survived conditioning.

The library came from PCR. The sequencer was an Illumina HiSeq 2500. Molecular barcoding was employed in the preparation of TCR libraries, with unique molecular identifiers being used to normalize TCRbeta repertoire quantification. Clones were called with MiXCR by TCRdb after fastp trimmed the public reads at Q25, and only in-frame beta chains were retained. Duplicate CDR3 protein sequences are folded into a single record with the most common DNA and genes. Recorded for this sample are about a million distinct CDR3 sequences; about 26% of them occurred a single time. Jointly, the top ten make up about 28% of the sample. For this clonotype: Its cognate antigen has yet to be identified. Nothing much larger sits one base from this clone, and base qualities are not available.

This sample's treatment or condition label indicates: allogeneic hematopoietic cell transplantation with graft depleted of TCRalphabeta T cells and CD19 B cells. TCRalphabeta/CD19-depleted allogeneic hematopoietic cell grafts were given to the transplant recipients, all of whom were children. This material consisted of PBMCs, mostly from graft donor cells, taken 360 days after TCRalphabeta/CD19-depleted stem cell transplant. The receptor was isolated from a boy younger than two who had a stem cell transplant for SCID, so the T cells may come from the graft donor.

Here the CDR3 is given as CASSLRGTGLKRGYEQYF. The nucleotides read TGCGCCAGCAGCTTAAGAGGGACGGGGCTAAAGCGGGGCTACGAGCAGTACTTC. The chain is encoded by TRBV5-1 joined to TRBJ2-7; 7 bases in the junction line up with TRBD2. CDR3 length: 18 amino acids, cysteine to phenylalanine. CDR3 DNA is the only sequence kept; it has 54 bases, read in frame from the first base. V trim: 2 bases; J trim: 3 bases; unmatched bases: 17. From the germline V gene, CDR1 is SGHRS and CDR2 is YFSETQ.